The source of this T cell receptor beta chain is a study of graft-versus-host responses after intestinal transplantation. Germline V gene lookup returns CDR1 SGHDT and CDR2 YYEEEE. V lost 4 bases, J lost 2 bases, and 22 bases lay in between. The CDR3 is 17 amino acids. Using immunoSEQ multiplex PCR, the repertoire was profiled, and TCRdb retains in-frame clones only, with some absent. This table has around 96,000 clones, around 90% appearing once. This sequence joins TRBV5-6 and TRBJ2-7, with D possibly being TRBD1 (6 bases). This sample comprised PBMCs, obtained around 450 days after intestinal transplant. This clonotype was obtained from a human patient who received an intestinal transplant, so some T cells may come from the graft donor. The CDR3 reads CASSPAYPMGATYEQYF. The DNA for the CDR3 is TGTGCCAGCAGCCCAGCTTACCCCATGGGGGCGACCTACGAGCAGTACTTC.